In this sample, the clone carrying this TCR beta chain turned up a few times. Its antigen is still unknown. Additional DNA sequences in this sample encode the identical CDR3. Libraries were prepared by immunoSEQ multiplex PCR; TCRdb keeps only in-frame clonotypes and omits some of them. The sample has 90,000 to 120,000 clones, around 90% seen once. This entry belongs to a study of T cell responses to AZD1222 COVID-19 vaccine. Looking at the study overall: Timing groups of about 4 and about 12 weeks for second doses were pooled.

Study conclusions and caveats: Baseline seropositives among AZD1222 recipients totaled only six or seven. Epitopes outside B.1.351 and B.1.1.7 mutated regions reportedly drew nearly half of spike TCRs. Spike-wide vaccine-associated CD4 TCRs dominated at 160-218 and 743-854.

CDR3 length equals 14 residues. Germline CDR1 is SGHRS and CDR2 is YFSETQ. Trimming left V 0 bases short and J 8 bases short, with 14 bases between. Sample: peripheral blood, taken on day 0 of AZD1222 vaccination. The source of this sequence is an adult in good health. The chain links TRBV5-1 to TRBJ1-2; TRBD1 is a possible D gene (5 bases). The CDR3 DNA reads TGCGCCAGCAGCTTGGCCGGAACAGGAGGGGGCTACACCTTC. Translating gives CASSLAGTGGGYTF.